Below are 20 T cell receptor beta chains sequenced from a single sample in a study of blood T cell repertoires in COVID-19. Sequencing was performed with immunoSEQ multiplex PCR; in TCRdb, only in-frame clones are kept and a portion is missing. The repertoire consists of approximately 67,000 clones, with approximately 80% occurring once and the leading ten covering 6.6%. The sequenced material came from peripheral blood. The receptors here all came from a man in his fifties or sixties with acute or convalescent COVID-19.

This clone appeared once. Written as DNA, the CDR3 is TGTGCCAGCAGCTTACTTGACAGGGTGGAAAGCTACAATGAGCAGTTCTTC. The encoded protein is CASSLLDRVESYNEQFF. The chain carries TRBV5-5 and TRBJ2-1; 7 nucleotides line up with TRBD1. CDR3 length: 17 amino acids. V shed 2 bases and J 3 bases; nucleotides not matched to a gene: 11. The V gene's germline CDR1 is SGHKS and CDR2 YYEKEE (reference sequence).

The CDR3 DNA reads TGCGCCAGCAGACCAGGACAGGGACATAATTCACCCCTCCACTTT. It is translated as CASRPGQGHNSPLHF. The V and J genes are TRBV5-1 and TRBJ1-6; 8 nucleotides align to TRBD1. The CDR3 runs 15 residues. V was clipped by 5 bases and J by 5 bases; unmatched bases: 6. Germline CDR1 is SGHRS and CDR2 is YFSETQ.

This clone appeared a single time. The rearrangement joins TRBV19 to TRBJ1-5, with 8 bases lining up with TRBD1. The CDR3 length is 14 residues. V dropped 7 bases and J dropped 2; count of bases not matched to a gene: 4. Germline CDR1 reads LNHDA; CDR2 reads SQIVND (reference sequence). CDR3 protein: CASTETGGNQPQHF. Written as DNA, the CDR3 is TGTGCCAGTACGGAGACAGGGGGCAATCAGCCCCAGCATTTT.

The genes are TRBV4-2 and TRBJ2-1; D possibly corresponds to TRBD2 (6 bases). V gave up 1 base and J gave up 9 bases, with 16 bases separating them. In germline, CDR1 is LGHNA, CDR2 YNFKEQ. This CDR3 comprises 15 residues. The CDR3 DNA reads as TGTGCCAGCAGCCAAGGGGACTCTCGGGCAAGTGAGCAGTTCTTC. Translating gives CASSQGDSRASEQFF.

The sample holds one count of this clone. The chain uses TRBV6-5 and TRBJ1-2, with D unresolved. Trimming shortened V by 6 bases and J by 3 bases, and 11 bases separated the two germline ends. In germline, CDR1 is MNHEY, CDR2 SVGAGI. The CDR3 length is 13 residues. The CDR3 DNA follows: TGTGCCAGCAGGAAGAGTCTGGACTATGGCTACACCTTC. It is translated as CASRKSLDYGYTF.

This clone was seen once. This chain uses TRBV27 with TRBJ1-3; no clear D. CDR3 length: 14 residues. Trimming removed 2 bases from V and 4 bases from J, with 9 bases in between. Germline V gene data show CDR1 as MNHEY and CDR2 as SMNVEV (reference sequence). CDR3 sequence (DNA): TGTGCCAGCAGTTTACAGGCAGAAGGAAACACCATATATTTT. Translation gives CASSLQAEGNTIYF.

CDR3 region: CASSYRTSGAGELFF. CDR3 bases: TGTGCCAGCAGCTATAGGACTAGCGGGGCCGGGGAGCTGTTTTTT. The chain uses TRBV11-3 and TRBJ2-2; 12 bases match TRBD2. V was pared by 4 bases and J by 6 bases, with 3 bases of the junction left unmatched. The CDR3 spans 15 residues. Germline CDR1 SGHNT, CDR2 YENEEA.

The gene calls are TRBV7-2 and TRBJ2-5, with D maybe TRBD1 (5 bases). The V and J ends lost 1 base and 5 bases respectively, with 11 bases between them. There are 14 residues in the CDR3. Germline values: CDR1 SGHTA, CDR2 FQGNSA. CDR3 protein: CASSLDQGTETQYF. CDR3 in DNA: TGTGCCAGCAGCTTAGACCAGGGAACGGAGACCCAGTACTTC.

The chain links TRBV5-4 to TRBJ2-5; maybe TRBD2 (6 bases). CDR1 and CDR2 from the germline V gene are SGHNT and YYREEE (reference sequence). The CDR3 consists of 14 residues. V was shortened by 4 bases and J by 4 bases, with 14 bases between the two germline ends. This chain's CDR3 is CASSPAGLGETQYF. The CDR3 nucleotides are TGTGCCAGCAGCCCGGCGGGACTCGGAGAGACCCAGTACTTC.

This chain connects TRBV7-8 to TRBJ2-7; TRBD1 is a possible D gene (7 bases). The V end lost 1 base, the J end lost 4 bases, and 20 bases lay between the germline ends. Germline V gives CDR1 SGHVS, CDR2 FQNEAQ. The CDR3 has 17 amino acids. The CDR3 is CASSLVGRGASLYEQYF. DNA for the CDR3: TGTGCCAGCAGCTTAGTTGGCAGGGGGGCCTCCTTATACGAGCAGTACTTC.

The chain couples TRBV11-2 to TRBJ2-7, with 9 bases fitting TRBD1. The CDR3 extends over 14 amino acids. Germline-derived CDR1 and CDR2 are SGHAT and FQNNGV. Trimming at V came to 5 bases and at J to 7 bases, leaving 9 bases not matched to a gene. CDR3 residues: CASSTGQGRREQYF. The CDR3 DNA reads TGTGCCAGCAGCACCGGACAGGGGAGGAGGGAGCAGTACTTC.

The chain combines TRBV10-2 with TRBJ1-3; D is ambiguous. The germline V gene encodes CDR1 WSHSY and CDR2 SAAADI. CDR3 length: 14 amino acids. V was clipped by 3 bases and J by 2 bases, with 8 bases between them. CDR3 DNA sequence: TGCGCCAGCAGTGACACGAGTACTGGAAACACCATATATTTT. It yields the protein CASSDTSTGNTIYF.

The chain has TRBV30 and TRBJ2-2, with D perhaps TRBD1 (5 bases). Germline assignment: CDR1 GTSNPN and CDR2 SVGIG (reference sequence). The CDR3 totals 14 residues. Trimming took off 1 base at V and 4 bases at J, with 10 bases between the two ends. In DNA form, the CDR3 reads TGTGCCTGGAGTGACCAGGGAAGCACCGGGGAGCTGTTTTTT. Its protein is CAWSDQGSTGELFF.

V and J are TRBV7-9 and TRBJ1-4; D is unresolved. The CDR3 is 13 amino acids. Germline-derived CDR1 and CDR2 are SEHNR and FQNEAQ (reference sequence). With 7 bases removed from V and 8 bases from J, the gap between germline ends came to 14 bases. The CDR3, as DNA: TGTGCCAGCACCAAAAGTGGGAGGGAAAAACTGTTTTTT. Translated, it gives CASTKSGREKLFF.

This sequence joins TRBV15 and TRBJ1-6; 8 bases are shared with TRBD1. The germline V gene has CDR1 LNHNV and CDR2 YYDKDF (reference sequence). V dropped 0 bases and J dropped 10; count of bases not matched to a gene: 8. The CDR3 totals 16 residues. As DNA, the CDR3 is TGTGCCACCAGCAGAGACAAGACAGGGGTGGGATCACCCCTCCACTTT. It is translated as CATSRDKTGVGSPLHF.

V and J are TRBV6-5 and TRBJ1-2; 7 bases match TRBD1. The CDR3 spans 14 residues. Germline trimming cut 5 bases from V and 3 bases from J; bases unmatched to any gene: 6. Germline V gene data show CDR1 as MNHEY and CDR2 as SVGAGI. This CDR3 reads CASSPGQNYYGYTF. The CDR3 DNA reads TGTGCCAGCAGTCCGGGACAGAATTACTATGGCTACACCTTC.

The chain has TRBV3-1 (or the pseudogene TRBV3-2) and TRBJ2-2; weak D call: TRBD1 (5 bases). This CDR3 has 13 residues. V was pared by 1 base and J by 6 bases, with 6 bases between. Germline assignment: CDR1 LGHDT and CDR2 YNNKEL (reference sequence). The chain's CDR3 is CASSQGGSGELFF. As DNA, the CDR3 is TGTGCCAGCAGCCAAGGGGGCTCCGGGGAGCTGTTTTTT.

This chain joins TRBV2 and TRBJ1-2; weak D call: TRBD1 (5 bases). The CDR3 length is 12 residues. In germline, CDR1 is SNHLY, CDR2 FYNNEI. Trimming removed 3 bases from V and 8 bases from J, with 10 bases in between. The CDR3 loop is CASSDWQGGYTF. The DNA for the CDR3 is TGTGCCAGCAGTGATTGGCAGGGAGGCTACACCTTC.

The table lists this clone with a count of one. This sequence joins TRBV6-6 and TRBJ1-5, with TRBD1 identical over 7 bases. The trim removed 4 bases at V and 2 bases at J, leaving 8 bases unmatched. The V gene's germline CDR1 is MNHNY and CDR2 SVGAGI (reference sequence). CDR3 length: 16 amino acids. The CDR3 DNA is TGTGCCAGCAGTTTTCACAACAGGGGAGGCAATCAGCCCCAGCATTTT. Translating it yields CASSFHNRGGNQPQHF.

This clone was counted once. J is TRBJ2-7 and V is TRBV2; 14 nucleotides line up with TRBD2. The ends lost 3 bases at V and 4 bases at J; junction bases unmatched: 8. The length of the CDR3 is 17 residues. Germline assignment: CDR1 SNHLY and CDR2 FYNNEI. The CDR3 DNA is TGTGCCAGCAGTGACTGGGGGACTAGCGGGGGCCAGTACGAGCAGTACTTC. Translated, it gives CASSDWGTSGGQYEQYF.